The 21 T cell receptor beta chains listed next were all sequenced from one sample in a study of T cell changes during pregnancy in multiple sclerosis (dated by TCRdb to between 2019 and 2020). Libraries were constructed by the immunoSEQ multiplex PCR assay. TCRdb limited this immuneACCESS table to in-frame rearrangements with V and J called. A share of clones is missing; checked studies link under half to unresolved V genes, and the rest is unexplained. In all, the sample holds 65,000 to 80,000 clones, and roughly 91% of those were seen once. The leading ten clones occupy roughly 1% of the sample. Sequencing was performed on peripheral blood, taken in the first trimester of pregnancy. These receptors originate from a female donor with multiple sclerosis, enrolled in a pregnancy study.

The rearrangement links TRBV29-1 to TRBJ2-1, with 11 nucleotides matching TRBD2. The CDR3 length is 14 residues. Per the germline V gene, CDR1 is SQVTM and CDR2 is ANQGSEA. Trimming removed 3 bases from V and 12 bases from J; junction bases left unmatched: 10. The CDR3 is CSVDRGTSGRGQFF. In DNA, the CDR3 is TGCAGCGTTGATCGGGGGACTAGCGGCCGGGGGCAGTTCTTC.

The chain uses TRBV5-4 and TRBJ2-3; a weak D match, TRBD1 (5 bases). Trimming took 5 bases from V and 2 from J, leaving 15 bases between them. Germline values: CDR1 SGHNT, CDR2 YYREEE (reference sequence). This CDR3 comprises 15 residues. DNA of the CDR3: TGTGCCAGCAGTCAGGGCGACCACTCCACAGATACGCAGTATTTT. This gives the protein CASSQGDHSTDTQYF. Variable domain in full (rest from reference TRBV5-4 and TRBJ2-3): ETGVTQSPTHLIKTRGQQVTLRCSSQSGHNTVSWYQQALGQGPQFIFQYYREEENGRGNFPPRFSGLQFPNYSSELNVNALELDDSALYLCASSQGDHSTDTQYFGPGTRLTVL.

The J gene is TRBJ1-4, the V gene TRBV7-8; D uncertain. The CDR3 loop spans 14 amino acids. The germline CDR1 and CDR2 sequences are SGHVS and FQNEAQ. V lost 5 bases to trimming and J lost 4 bases, with 11 bases between them. The CDR3, as DNA: TGTGCCAGCAGCCCTCTGAGGAGTAATGAAAAACTGTTTTTT. Translation gives CASSPLRSNEKLFF.

This clone was detected once. The chain combines TRBV5-8 with TRBJ2-7; a possible D gene is TRBD2 (6 bases). CDR3 size: 13 residues. Germline CDR1 and CDR2: SGHTS and YDEGEE. V lost 7 bases to trimming and J lost 4 bases, with 15 bases between them. The CDR3 DNA sequence: TGTGCCAGCGCCGGGGGAGCCCTTTACGAGCAGTACTTC. Protein: CASAGGALYEQYF.

The chain carries TRBV25-1 and TRBJ1-1; a possible D gene is TRBD1 (5 bases). The germline gives CDR1 MGHDK, CDR2 SYGVNS. CDR3 size: 14 residues. V was shortened by 5 bases and J by 0 bases, with 10 bases between the two germline ends. CDR3 sequence (DNA): TGTGCCAGCAGTCGGCCGGGGGTGAACACTGAAGCTTTCTTT. Protein: CASSRPGVNTEAFF. Filled out from reference TRBV25-1 and TRBJ1-1, the complete variable domain reads EADIYQTPRYLVIGTGKKITLECSQTMGHDKMYWYQQDPGMELHLIHYSYGVNSTEKGDLSSESTVSRIRTEHFPLTLESARPSHTSQYLCASSRPGVNTEAFFGQGTRLTVV.

The V gene is TRBV19, the J gene TRBJ1-1, with TRBD1 identical over 8 bases. Germline CDR1 reads LNHDA; CDR2 reads SQIVND (reference sequence). V was clipped by 1 base and J by 6 bases; unmatched bases: 7. This CDR3 region has 15 residues. DNA for the CDR3: TGTGCCAGTAGTATAGCGCCCAGGGGGCGCCCTGAAGCTTTCTTT. Its protein product is CASSIAPRGRPEAFF.

The gene calls are TRBV5-1 and TRBJ2-1; TRBD2 matches 16 bases. Per the germline V gene, CDR1 is SGHRS and CDR2 is YFSETQ. The V and J ends lost 3 bases and 4 bases, in that order; junction bases with no gene match: 4. This CDR3 region has 17 residues. For the CDR3, the DNA is TGCGCCAGCAGCTCTTTGGGACTAGCGGGAGGGTACAATGAGCAGTTCTTC. This codes for CASSSLGLAGGYNEQFF.

The chain recombines TRBV28 with TRBJ1-1; no definite D call. Trimming cost V 3 bases and J 8 bases, with 10 bases left between them. CDR1 is MDHEN and CDR2 is SYDVKM in the germline V gene. CDR3 length: 12 residues. The CDR3 is CASSFAQTEAFF. CDR3 coding DNA: TGTGCCAGCAGTTTCGCGCAAACCGAAGCTTTCTTT.

This clone was detected a few times. The chain links TRBV4-1 to TRBJ1-2; D is unclear. Germline CDR1 MGHRA, CDR2 YSYEKL. The ends were cut back, 1 base at V and 4 bases at J, with 10 bases in the middle. CDR3 length equals 14 residues. DNA for the CDR3: TGCGCCAGCAGCCAAGGGGCGGGCCGCTATGGCTACACCTTC. Translation gives CASSQGAGRYGYTF.

This clone appeared a single time. V usage is TRBV25-1 and J usage is TRBJ1-2; 12 bases line up with TRBD1. The germline V gene encodes CDR1 MGHDK and CDR2 SYGVNS. CDR3 length: 17 amino acids. With 4 bases clipped from V and 7 bases from J, the junction kept 13 bases outside the gene matches. The CDR3 here is CASSGRIRDRGLSGYTF. The DNA for the CDR3 is TGTGCCAGCAGTGGCAGAATCCGGGACAGGGGGCTTTCTGGCTACACCTTC.

This chain uses TRBV7-6 with TRBJ1-5; 9 bases are shared with TRBD1. After removal of 0 bases from V and 3 bases from J, the junction contained 15 bases not matched to a gene. The germline CDR1 and CDR2 sequences are SGHVS and FNYEAQ. The CDR3 is 20 amino acids. The CDR3: CASSLALGTGPWFSNQPQHF. DNA for the CDR3: TGTGCCAGCAGCTTAGCGCTTGGGACAGGGCCTTGGTTTTCCAATCAGCCCCAGCATTTT.

This chain joins TRBV25-1 and TRBJ1-2, with TRBD1 matching 11 bases. Germline V CDR1 and CDR2: MGHDK, SYGVNS. CDR3 length: 14 residues. V gave up 4 bases and J gave up 7 bases; unmatched junction bases: 5. The chain's CDR3 is CASSGPGTGGGYTF. The CDR3 nucleotides read TGTGCCAGCAGTGGGCCCGGGACAGGGGGTGGCTACACCTTC.

The V gene is TRBV5-1, the J gene TRBJ1-2; weak D call: TRBD1 (6 bases). There are 13 residues in the CDR3. The germline V gene has CDR1 SGHRS and CDR2 YFSETQ. Trimming cost V 5 bases and J 5 bases, with 13 bases left between them. The CDR3 here is CASSKDSQYGYTF. CDR3 sequence (DNA): TGCGCCAGCAGTAAGGACAGTCAGTATGGCTACACCTTC.

This clone was counted once. The chain links TRBV11-1 to TRBJ2-1; 7 bases match TRBD2. The CDR3 is 15 amino acids. Germline V gives CDR1 SGHAT, CDR2 FQDESV (reference sequence). Trimming removed 4 bases from V and 9 bases from J; junction bases left unmatched: 12. CDR3 sequence (DNA): TGTGCCAGCAGCTCACGCTTGGGGGGGGGAGGTGAGCAGTTCTTC. This sequence encodes CASSSRLGGGGEQFF. The full variable domain, its missing parts supplied by reference TRBV11-1 and TRBJ2-1, is EAEVAQSPRYKITEKSQAVAFWCDPISGHATLYWYRQILGQGPELLVQFQDESVVDDSQLPKDRFSAERLKGVDSTLKIQPAELGDSAMYLCASSSRLGGGGEQFFGPGTRLTVL.

V gene TRBV5-1 combines with J gene TRBJ2-4, with D uncertain. CDR3 length: 13 residues. Trimming cost V 0 bases and J 5 bases, with 6 bases left between them. Germline values: CDR1 SGHRS, CDR2 YFSETQ. CDR3 bases: TGCGCCAGCAGCTTGGGCCCGGAAAACATTCAGTACTTC. Translated: CASSLGPENIQYF.

V is TRBV9 and J is TRBJ2-1, with D perhaps TRBD1 (7 bases). V was shortened by 2 bases and J by 5 bases, with 14 bases between the two germline ends. CDR3 size: 15 residues. Germline assignment: CDR1 SGDLS and CDR2 YYNGEE. DNA of the CDR3: TGTGCCAGCAGCGTGGCGGGACAGAATCACAATGAGCAGTTCTTC. Translation gives CASSVAGQNHNEQFF.

In this sample, this clone turned up once. The chain combines TRBV13 with TRBJ2-4; TRBD1 matches 11 bases. Germline CDR1 reads PRHDT; CDR2 reads FYEKMQ (reference sequence). The CDR3 covers 16 residues. V shed 5 bases and J 2 bases; nucleotides not matched to a gene: 5. This chain's CDR3 is CASSPRTGGTKNIQYF. The CDR3 coding sequence is TGTGCCAGCAGCCCTAGGACAGGGGGCACCAAAAACATTCAGTACTTC. Full variable domain (rest looked up from reference TRBV13 and TRBJ2-4): AAGVIQSPRHLIKEKRETATLKCYPIPRHDTVYWYQQGPGQDPQFLISFYEKMQSDKGSIPDRFSAQQFSDYHSELNMSSLELGDSALYFCASSPRTGGTKNIQYFGAGTRLSVL.

CDR3 amino acids: CASSPGTTNNEQFF. Written as DNA, the CDR3 is TGTGCCAGCAGCCCCGGGACAACTAACAATGAGCAGTTCTTC. The gene calls are TRBV11-2 and TRBJ2-1; weak D call: TRBD1 (6 bases). Per the germline V gene, CDR1 is SGHAT and CDR2 is FQNNGV. The length of the CDR3 is 14 residues. V was cut by 5 bases and J by 5 bases, with 13 bases left in between.

J is TRBJ2-3 and V is TRBV9; tentative D call: TRBD2 (5 bases). The CDR3 has 15 residues. Deletions cut 5 bases from V and 0 bases from J, with 13 bases between. Looked up from germline, CDR1 is SGDLS and CDR2 is YYNGEE. Here the CDR3 DNA reads TGTGCCAGCAGGCGGGCACCCAATAGCACAGATACGCAGTATTTT. It encodes CASRRAPNSTDTQYF.

The genes are TRBV7-3 and TRBJ2-1, with 9 bases fitting TRBD2. Trimming cost V 1 base and J 5 bases; bases outside gene matches: 12. Germline V gene data show CDR1 as SGHTA and CDR2 as FQGTGA. This CDR3 contains 18 residues. The CDR3, as DNA: TGTGCCAGCAGCTTAATGGGGTCCCTAGCGGGGCTAAACAATGAGCAGTTCTTC. Its protein is CASSLMGSLAGLNNEQFF.

This rearrangement joins TRBV6-4 to TRBJ2-1; 12 bases align to TRBD2. CDR1 and CDR2 (germline): MRHNA, SNTAGT. V shed 0 bases, J shed 0 bases, and the junction held 18 bases outside the gene matches. This CDR3 has 23 residues. CDR3 sequence (DNA): TGTGCCAGCAGTGACTCCCGCCGAGGACTAGCGGGAATCCCCCAGAGCTCCTACAATGAGCAGTTCTTC. The encoded protein is CASSDSRRGLAGIPQSSYNEQFF.